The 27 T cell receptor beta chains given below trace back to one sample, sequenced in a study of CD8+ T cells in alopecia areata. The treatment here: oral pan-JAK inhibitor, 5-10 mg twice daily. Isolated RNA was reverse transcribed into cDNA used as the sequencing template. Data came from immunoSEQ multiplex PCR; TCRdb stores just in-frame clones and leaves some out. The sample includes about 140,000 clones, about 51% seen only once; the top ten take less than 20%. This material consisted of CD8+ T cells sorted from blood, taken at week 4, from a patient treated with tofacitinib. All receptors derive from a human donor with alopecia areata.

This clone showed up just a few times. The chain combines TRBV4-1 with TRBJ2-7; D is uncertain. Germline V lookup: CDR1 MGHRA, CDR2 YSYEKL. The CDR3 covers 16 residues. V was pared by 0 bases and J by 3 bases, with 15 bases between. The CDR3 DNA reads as TGCGCCAGCAGCCAAGATTTAGGCACCGGCTACTACGAGCAGTACTTC. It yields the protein CASSQDLGTGYYEQYF.

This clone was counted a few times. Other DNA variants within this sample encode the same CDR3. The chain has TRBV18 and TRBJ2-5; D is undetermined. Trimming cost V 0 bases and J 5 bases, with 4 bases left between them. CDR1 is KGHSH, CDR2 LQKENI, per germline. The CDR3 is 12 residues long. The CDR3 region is CASSPPGETQYF. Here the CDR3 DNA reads TGTGCCAGCTCACCACCTGGCGAGACCCAGTACTTC.

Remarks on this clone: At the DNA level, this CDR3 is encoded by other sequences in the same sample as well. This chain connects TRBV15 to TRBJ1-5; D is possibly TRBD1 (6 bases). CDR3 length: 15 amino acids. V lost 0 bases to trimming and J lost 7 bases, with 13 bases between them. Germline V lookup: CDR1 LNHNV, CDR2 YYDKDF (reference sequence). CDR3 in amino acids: CATSRDRGGGQPQHF. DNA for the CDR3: TGTGCCACCAGCAGAGATCGAGGGGGTGGGCAGCCCCAGCATTTT.

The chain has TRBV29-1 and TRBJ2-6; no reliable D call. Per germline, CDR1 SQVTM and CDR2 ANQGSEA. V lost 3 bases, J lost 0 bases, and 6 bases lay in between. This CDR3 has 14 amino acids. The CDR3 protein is CSVESVSGANVLTF. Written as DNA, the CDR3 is TGCAGCGTTGAGTCCGTCTCTGGGGCCAACGTCCTGACTTTC. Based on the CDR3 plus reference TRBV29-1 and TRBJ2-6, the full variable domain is SAVISQKPSRDICQRGTSLTIQCQVDSQVTMMFWYRQQPGQSLTLIATANQGSEATYESGFVIDKFPISRPNLTFSTLTVSNMSPEDSSIYLCSVESVSGANVLTFGAGSRLTVL.

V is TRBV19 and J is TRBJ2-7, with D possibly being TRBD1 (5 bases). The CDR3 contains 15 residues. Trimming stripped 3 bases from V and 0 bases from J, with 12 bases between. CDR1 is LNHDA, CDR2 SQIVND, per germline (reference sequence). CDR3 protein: CASSILDSPSYEQYF. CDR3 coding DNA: TGTGCCAGTAGTATCCTCGACAGCCCCTCCTACGAGCAGTACTTC.

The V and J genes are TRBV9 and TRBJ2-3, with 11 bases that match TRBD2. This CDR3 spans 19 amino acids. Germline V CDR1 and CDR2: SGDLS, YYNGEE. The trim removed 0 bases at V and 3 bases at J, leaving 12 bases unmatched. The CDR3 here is CASSVDPSGGLIGTDTQYF. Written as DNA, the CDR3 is TGTGCCAGCAGCGTAGATCCTAGCGGGGGGTTGATAGGAACAGATACGCAGTATTTT.

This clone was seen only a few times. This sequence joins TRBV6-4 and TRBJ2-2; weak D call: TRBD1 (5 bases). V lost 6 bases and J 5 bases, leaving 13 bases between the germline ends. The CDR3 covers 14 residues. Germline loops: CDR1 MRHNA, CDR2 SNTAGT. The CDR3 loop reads CASSATGETGELFF. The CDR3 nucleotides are TGTGCCAGCAGCGCCACAGGAGAAACCGGGGAGCTGTTTTTT.

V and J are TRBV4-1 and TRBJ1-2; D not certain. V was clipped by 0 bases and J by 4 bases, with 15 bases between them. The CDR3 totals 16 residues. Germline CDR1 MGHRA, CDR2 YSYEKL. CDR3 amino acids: CASSQDLVTFFYGYTF. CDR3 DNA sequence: TGCGCCAGCAGCCAAGATCTCGTCACATTTTTCTATGGCTACACCTTC.

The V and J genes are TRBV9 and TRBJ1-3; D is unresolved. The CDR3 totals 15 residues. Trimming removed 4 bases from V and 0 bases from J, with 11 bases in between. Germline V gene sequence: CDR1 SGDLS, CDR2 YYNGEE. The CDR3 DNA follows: TGTGCCAGCAGCCCCGGACCGTACTCTGGAAACACCATATATTTT. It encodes CASSPGPYSGNTIYF.

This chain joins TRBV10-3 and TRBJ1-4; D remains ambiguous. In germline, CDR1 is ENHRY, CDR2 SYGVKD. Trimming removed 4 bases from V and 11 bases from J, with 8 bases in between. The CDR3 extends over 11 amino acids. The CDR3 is CAISVGLKLFF. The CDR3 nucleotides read TGTGCCATCAGTGTAGGGTTGAAACTGTTTTTT.

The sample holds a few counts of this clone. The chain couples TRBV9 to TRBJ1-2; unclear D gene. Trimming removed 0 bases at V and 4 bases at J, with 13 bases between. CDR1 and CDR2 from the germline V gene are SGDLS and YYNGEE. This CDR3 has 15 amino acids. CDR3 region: CASSVADAGTYGYTF. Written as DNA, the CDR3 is TGTGCCAGCAGCGTAGCGGACGCGGGCACCTATGGCTACACCTTC.

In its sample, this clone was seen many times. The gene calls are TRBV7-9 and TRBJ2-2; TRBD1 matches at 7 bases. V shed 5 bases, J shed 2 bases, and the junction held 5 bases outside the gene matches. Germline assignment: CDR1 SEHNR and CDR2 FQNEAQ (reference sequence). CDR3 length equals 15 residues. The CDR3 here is CASSAGTANTGELFF. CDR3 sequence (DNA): TGTGCCAGCAGCGCCGGGACAGCCAACACCGGGGAGCTGTTTTTT.

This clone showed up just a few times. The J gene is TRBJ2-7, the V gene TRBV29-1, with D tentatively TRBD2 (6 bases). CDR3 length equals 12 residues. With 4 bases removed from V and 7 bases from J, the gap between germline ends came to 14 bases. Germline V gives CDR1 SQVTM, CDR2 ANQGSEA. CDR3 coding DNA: TGCAGCGTTGCTCCGGGGGAGAGGGAGCAGTACTTC. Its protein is CSVAPGEREQYF.

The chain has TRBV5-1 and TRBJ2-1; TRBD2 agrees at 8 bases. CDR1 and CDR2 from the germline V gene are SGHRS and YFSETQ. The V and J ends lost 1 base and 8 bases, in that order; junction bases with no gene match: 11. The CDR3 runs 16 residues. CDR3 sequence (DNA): TGCGCCAGCAGCTTGTTGGTAGCGGGGTCCTCGGATGAGCAGTTCTTC. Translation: CASSLLVAGSSDEQFF.

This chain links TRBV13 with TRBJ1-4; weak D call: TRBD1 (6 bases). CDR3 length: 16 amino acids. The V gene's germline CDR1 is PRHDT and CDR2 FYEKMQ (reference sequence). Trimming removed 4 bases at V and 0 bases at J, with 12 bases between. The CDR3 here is CASSSGQTATNEKLFF. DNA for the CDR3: TGTGCCAGCAGCTCCGGACAGACGGCAACTAATGAAAAACTGTTTTTT. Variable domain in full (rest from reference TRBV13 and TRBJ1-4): AAGVIQSPRHLIKEKRETATLKCYPIPRHDTVYWYQQGPGQDPQFLISFYEKMQSDKGSIPDRFSAQQFSDYHSELNMSSLELGDSALYFCASSSGQTATNEKLFFGSGTQLSVL.

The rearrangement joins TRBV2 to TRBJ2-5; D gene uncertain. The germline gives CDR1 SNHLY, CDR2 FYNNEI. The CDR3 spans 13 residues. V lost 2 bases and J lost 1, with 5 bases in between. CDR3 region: CASSESSQETQYF. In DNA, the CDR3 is TGTGCCAGCAGTGAAAGCTCCCAAGAGACCCAGTACTTC. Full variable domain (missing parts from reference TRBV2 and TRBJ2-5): EPEVTQTPSHQVTQMGQEVILRCVPISNHLYFYWYRQILGQKVEFLVSFYNNEISEKSEIFDDQFSVERPDGSNFTLKIRSTKLEDSAMYFCASSESSQETQYFGPGTRLLVL.

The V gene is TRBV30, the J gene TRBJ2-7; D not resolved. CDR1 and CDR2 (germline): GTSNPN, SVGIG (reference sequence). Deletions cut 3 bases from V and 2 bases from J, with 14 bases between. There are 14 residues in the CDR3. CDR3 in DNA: TGTGCCTGGAGACCTCACGGGTCTCCCTACGAGCAGTACTTC. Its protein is CAWRPHGSPYEQYF. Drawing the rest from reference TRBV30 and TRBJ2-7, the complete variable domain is SQTIHQWPATLVQPVGSPLSLECTVEGTSNPNLYWYRQAAGRGLQLLFYSVGIGQISSEVPQNLSASRPQDRQFILSSKKLLLSDSGFYLCAWRPHGSPYEQYFGPGTRLTVT.

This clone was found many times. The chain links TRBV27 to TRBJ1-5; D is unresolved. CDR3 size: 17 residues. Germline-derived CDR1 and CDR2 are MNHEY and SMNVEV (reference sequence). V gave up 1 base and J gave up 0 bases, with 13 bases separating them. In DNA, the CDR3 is TGTGCCAGCAGTTTATACCCTGTACAACATAGCAATCAGCCCCAGCATTTT. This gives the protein CASSLYPVQHSNQPQHF.

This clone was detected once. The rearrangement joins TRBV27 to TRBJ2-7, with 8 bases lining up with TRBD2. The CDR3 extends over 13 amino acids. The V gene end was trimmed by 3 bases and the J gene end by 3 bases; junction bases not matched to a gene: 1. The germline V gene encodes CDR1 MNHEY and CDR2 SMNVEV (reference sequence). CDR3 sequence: CASSFRGGYEQYF. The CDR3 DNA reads TGTGCCAGCAGTTTCCGGGGGGGCTACGAGCAGTACTTC.

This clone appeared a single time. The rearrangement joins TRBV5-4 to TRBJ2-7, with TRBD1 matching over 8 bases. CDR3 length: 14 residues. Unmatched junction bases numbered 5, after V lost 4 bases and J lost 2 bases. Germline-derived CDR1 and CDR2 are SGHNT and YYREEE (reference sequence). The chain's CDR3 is CASSGRDRPYEQYF. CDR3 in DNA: TGTGCCAGCAGCGGACGGGACAGGCCCTACGAGCAGTACTTC. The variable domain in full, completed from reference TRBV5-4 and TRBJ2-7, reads ETGVTQSPTHLIKTRGQQVTLRCSSQSGHNTVSWYQQALGQGPQFIFQYYREEENGRGNFPPRFSGLQFPNYSSELNVNALELDDSALYLCASSGRDRPYEQYFGPGTRLTVT.

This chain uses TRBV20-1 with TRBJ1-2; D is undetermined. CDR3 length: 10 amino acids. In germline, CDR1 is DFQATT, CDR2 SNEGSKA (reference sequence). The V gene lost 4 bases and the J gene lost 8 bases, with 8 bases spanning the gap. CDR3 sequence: CSAIVGGYTF. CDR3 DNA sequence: TGCAGTGCTATTGTGGGAGGCTACACCTTC.

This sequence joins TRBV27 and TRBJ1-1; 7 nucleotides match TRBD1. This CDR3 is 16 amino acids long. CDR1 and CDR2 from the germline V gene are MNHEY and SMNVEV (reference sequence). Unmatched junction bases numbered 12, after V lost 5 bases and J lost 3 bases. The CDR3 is CASSEYRGLGDTEAFF. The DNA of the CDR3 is TGTGCCAGCAGTGAATACAGGGGTTTGGGTGACACTGAAGCTTTCTTT.

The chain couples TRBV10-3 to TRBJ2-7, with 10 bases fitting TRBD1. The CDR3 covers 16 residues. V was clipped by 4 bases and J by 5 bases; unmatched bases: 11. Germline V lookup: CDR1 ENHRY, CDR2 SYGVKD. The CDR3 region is CAISGFGQGVLDEQYF. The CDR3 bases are TGTGCCATCAGTGGGTTTGGACAGGGGGTTTTGGACGAGCAGTACTTC.

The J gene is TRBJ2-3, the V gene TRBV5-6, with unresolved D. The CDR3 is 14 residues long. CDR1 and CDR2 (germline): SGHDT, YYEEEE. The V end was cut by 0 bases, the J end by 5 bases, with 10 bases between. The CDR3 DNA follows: TGTGCCAGCAGCTTGGCCCGTCGCGGAGATACGCAGTATTTT. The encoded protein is CASSLARRGDTQYF.

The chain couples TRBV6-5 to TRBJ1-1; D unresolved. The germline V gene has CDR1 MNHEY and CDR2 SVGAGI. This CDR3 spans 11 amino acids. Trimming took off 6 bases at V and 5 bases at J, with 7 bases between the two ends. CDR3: CASRQFTEAFF. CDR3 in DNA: TGTGCCAGCAGACAATTTACTGAAGCTTTCTTT.

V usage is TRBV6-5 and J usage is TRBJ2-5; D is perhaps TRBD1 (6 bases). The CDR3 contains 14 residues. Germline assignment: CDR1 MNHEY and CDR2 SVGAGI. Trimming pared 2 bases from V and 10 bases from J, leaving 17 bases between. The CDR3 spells CASSYGQGTVDQYF. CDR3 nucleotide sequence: TGTGCCAGCAGTTACGGGCAGGGGACCGTGGACCAGTACTTC.

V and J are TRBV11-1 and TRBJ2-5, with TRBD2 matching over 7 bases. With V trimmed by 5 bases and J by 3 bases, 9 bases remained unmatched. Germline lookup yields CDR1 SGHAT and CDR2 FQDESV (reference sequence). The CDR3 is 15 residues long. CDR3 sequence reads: CASSARTRGEETQYF. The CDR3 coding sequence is TGTGCCAGCAGCGCCCGGACACGGGGGGAAGAGACCCAGTACTTC. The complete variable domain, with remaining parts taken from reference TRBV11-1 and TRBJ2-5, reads EAEVAQSPRYKITEKSQAVAFWCDPISGHATLYWYRQILGQGPELLVQFQDESVVDDSQLPKDRFSAERLKGVDSTLKIQPAELGDSAMYLCASSARTRGEETQYFGPGTRLLVL.